The entry that follows covers one T cell receptor beta chain sequence. Its target is not known. CDR1 is DFQATT and CDR2 is SNEGSKA in the germline V gene (reference sequence). Trimming took 3 bases from V and 9 from J, leaving 15 bases between them. CDR3 length equals 13 residues. The source of the sample is a study of T-cell memory formation after mild COVID-19. On the study more broadly: Largely, TCR clusters stayed within a single donor.

The study, taken as a whole, reports: Certain responding clones were present in pre-infection memory, suggesting participation of cross-reactive memory.

5'RACE, which relied on constant-segment primers, yielded TCR alpha and TCR beta cDNA libraries carrying sample barcodes and UMIs. From the 5' RACE reads, TCRdb called clonotypes with MiXCR, one entry per CDR3 protein. The table has roughly 49,000 distinct CDR3 sequences, 27% seen once. The sequenced sample was PBMCs or a T cell subset sorted from them (not recorded which). V is TRBV20-1 and J is TRBJ2-1; D call uncertain. This TCR came from a man in his late teens or twenties who had mild COVID-19 (a few samples of this study predate the infection). Cell type and time point are not known. The CDR3 DNA sequence: TGCAGTGCTAGCTCCGTTAGTAGCCGTGAGCAGTTCTTC. Translated: CSASSVSSREQFF.